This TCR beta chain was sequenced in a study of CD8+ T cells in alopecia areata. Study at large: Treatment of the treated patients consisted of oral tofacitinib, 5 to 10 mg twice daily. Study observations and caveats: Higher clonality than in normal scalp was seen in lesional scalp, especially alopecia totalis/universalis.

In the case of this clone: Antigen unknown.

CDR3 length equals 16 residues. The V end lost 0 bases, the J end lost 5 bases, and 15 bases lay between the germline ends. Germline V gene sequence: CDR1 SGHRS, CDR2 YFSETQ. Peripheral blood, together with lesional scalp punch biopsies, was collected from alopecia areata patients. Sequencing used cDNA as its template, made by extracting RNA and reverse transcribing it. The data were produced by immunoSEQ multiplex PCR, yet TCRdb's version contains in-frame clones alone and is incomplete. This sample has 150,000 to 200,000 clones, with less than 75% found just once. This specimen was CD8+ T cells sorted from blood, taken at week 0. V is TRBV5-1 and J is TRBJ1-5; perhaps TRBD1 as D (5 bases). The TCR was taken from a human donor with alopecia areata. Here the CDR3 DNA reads TGCGCCAGCAGCTTGGCCGAGGCAGGGCGAGATCAGCCCCAGCATTTT. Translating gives CASSLAEAGRDQPQHF.